This T cell receptor beta chain was recorded in a study of shared clonotypes between healthy human individuals. Overall study context: CD4 naive cells filled three plates per donor, CD4 memory three, CD8 naive two and CD8 memory one. Study-level points and caveats: Clonotypes shared by all four donors outscored non-shared clonotypes in generation probability.

CDR3 length equals 14 residues. V shed 5 bases, J shed 3 bases, and the junction held 7 bases outside the gene matches. Per germline, CDR1 SGHRS and CDR2 YFSETQ. Note on this clone: Its antigen remains unidentified.

Some clones are missing from TCRdb's copy, which holds only in-frame ones; the method was immunoSEQ multiplex PCR. The table records under 350,000 clones, around 87% of them present only once. The receptor's source is a man aged 18 to 29 in good health. Sequenced sample: memory CD8+ T cells sorted from blood. The subset was: CD45RO+ cells pooled with CCR7-negative TemRA cells. The rearrangement links TRBV5-1 to TRBJ2-7, with 8 bases lining up with TRBD1. Here the CDR3 DNA reads TGCGCCAGCAGTCAGACAGGGGAAGTCTACGAGCAGTACTTC. It codes for CASSQTGEVYEQYF.